This paragraph covers one T cell receptor beta chain sequence. TEMRA cells were FACS-enriched and CD8+ and CD4+ T cells negatively isolated. This sample is drawn from a study of CD8 T cells in Susac syndrome. CDR1 and CDR2 (germline): SGDLS, YYNGEE. CDR3 length: 14 amino acids. With V trimmed by 3 bases and J by 6 bases, 3 bases remained unmatched. When the RNA was reverse transcribed, random hexamers were used with an input of roughly 0.5 to 1 ug. TCRdb processed the immunoSEQ multiplex PCR reads anew with MiXCR; each CDR3 protein has one entry. The repertoire holds 250,000 to 350,000 distinct CDR3 sequences, with about 91% as singletons.

This sequence was found in a human donor with multiple sclerosis. This chain joins TRBV9 and TRBJ1-6; 7 bases map to TRBD1. Sequencing was carried out using CD4+ T cells from PBMCs. The CDR3 coding sequence is TGTGCCAGCAGCGCGGGACAGCCTAATTCACCCCTCCACTTT. Translating it yields CASSAGQPNSPLHF.